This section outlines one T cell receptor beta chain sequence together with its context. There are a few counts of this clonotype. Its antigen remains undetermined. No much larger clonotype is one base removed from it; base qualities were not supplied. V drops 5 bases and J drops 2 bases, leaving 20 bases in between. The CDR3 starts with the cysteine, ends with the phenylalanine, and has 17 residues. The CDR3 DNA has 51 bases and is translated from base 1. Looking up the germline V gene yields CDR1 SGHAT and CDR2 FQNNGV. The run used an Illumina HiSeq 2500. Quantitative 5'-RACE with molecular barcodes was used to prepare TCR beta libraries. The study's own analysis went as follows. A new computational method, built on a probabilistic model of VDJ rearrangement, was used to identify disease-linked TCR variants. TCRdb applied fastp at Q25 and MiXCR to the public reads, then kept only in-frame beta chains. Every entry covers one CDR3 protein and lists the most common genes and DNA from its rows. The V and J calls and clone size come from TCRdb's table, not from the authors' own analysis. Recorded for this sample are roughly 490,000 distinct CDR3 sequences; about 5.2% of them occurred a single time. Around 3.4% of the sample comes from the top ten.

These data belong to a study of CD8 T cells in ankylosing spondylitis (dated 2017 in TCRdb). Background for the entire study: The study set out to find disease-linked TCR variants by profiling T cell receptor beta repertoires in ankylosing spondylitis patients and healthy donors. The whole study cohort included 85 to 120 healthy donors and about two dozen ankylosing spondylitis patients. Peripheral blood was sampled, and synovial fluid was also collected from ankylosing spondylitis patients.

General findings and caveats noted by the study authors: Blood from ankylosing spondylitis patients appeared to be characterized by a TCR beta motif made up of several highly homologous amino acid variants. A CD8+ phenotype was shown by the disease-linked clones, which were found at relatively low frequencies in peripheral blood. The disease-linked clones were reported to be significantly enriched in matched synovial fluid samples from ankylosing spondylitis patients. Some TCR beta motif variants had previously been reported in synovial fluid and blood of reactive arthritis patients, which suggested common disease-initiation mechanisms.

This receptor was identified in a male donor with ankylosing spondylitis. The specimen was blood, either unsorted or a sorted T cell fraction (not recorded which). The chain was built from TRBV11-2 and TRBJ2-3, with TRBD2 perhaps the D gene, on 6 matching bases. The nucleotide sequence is TGTGCCAGCAGCGTAACCCCGGCGGGGTGGAACACAGATACGCAGTATTTT. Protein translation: CASSVTPAGWNTDTQYF.